These T cell receptor beta chains were read from a single sample in a study of blood T cell repertoires in COVID-19. Measured with immunoSEQ multiplex PCR; TCRdb has only the in-frame clones, and not every one. The sample lists tens of thousands of clones, around 88% occurring once. Material for sequencing was peripheral blood. These receptors were obtained from a man between 65 and 79 years old with active or convalescent COVID-19. Each CDR3 is given with its conserved first and last residue. A D gene is named only where the DNA matches it firmly. Rows may omit the clone size; those that give it use once, few, many or a size class.

clone_size j_call v_call d_call cdr3_aa cdr3_nt
. TRBJ2-4 TRBV29-1 TRBD1 CSVEVGQGNIQYF TGCAGCGTTGAAGTCGGACAGGGGAATATTCAGTACTTC
once TRBJ2-3 TRBV5-1 . CASSLGTRGDTQYF TGCGCCAGCAGCTTGGGGACTAGGGGGGATACGCAGTATTTT
few TRBJ2-7 TRBV5-1 TRBD1 CASSSLGQVGSYEQYF TGCGCCAGCAGCTCACTAGGACAGGTCGGGTCCTACGAGCAGTACTTC
. TRBJ2-3 TRBV18 . CASSPLGPDTQYF TGTGCCAGCTCACCCCTTGGCCCAGATACGCAGTATTTT
. TRBJ2-5 TRBV5-1 TRBD2 CASSPSGTRQETQYF TGCGCCAGCAGCCCGAGCGGGACCCGTCAAGAGACCCAGTACTTC
. TRBJ2-1 TRBV11-1 TRBD2 CASSPRAGAYNEQFF TGTGCCAGCAGCCCCAGAGCGGGGGCCTACAATGAGCAGTTCTTC
. TRBJ2-5 TRBV29-1 . CSLRGNGETQYF TGCAGCCTTAGGGGGAACGGAGAGACCCAGTACTTC
. TRBJ2-2 TRBV20-1 . CSARQAGELFF TGCAGTGCCCGACAAGCCGGGGAGCTGTTTTTT
few TRBJ1-5 TRBV28 . CASSLDSYSNQPQHF TGTGCCAGCAGTTTAGACAGTTATAGCAATCAGCCCCAGCATTTT
. TRBJ2-5 TRBV30 TRBD1 CAWSRDSQETQYF TGTGCCTGGAGTAGGGACAGCCAAGAGACCCAGTACTTC
once TRBJ1-2 TRBV5-1 TRBD1 CASSLGQVDGGYTF TGCGCCAGCAGCTTAGGACAGGTTGATGGTGGCTACACCTTC
few TRBJ2-1 TRBV9 . CASSARGNGEQFF TGTGCCAGCAGCGCCAGGGGCAACGGGGAGCAGTTCTTC
. TRBJ2-5 TRBV5-1 . CASSLDLNGETQYF TGCGCCAGCAGCTTGGACCTTAACGGAGAGACCCAGTACTTC
. TRBJ1-6 TRBV19 TRBD1 CASSRTATGGSSPLHF TGTGCCAGTAGTAGGACGGCGACAGGGGGCAGCTCACCCCTCCACTTT
few TRBJ2-7 TRBV18 . CASSPPNGEQYF TGTGCCAGCTCACCACCGAACGGGGAGCAGTACTTC
. TRBJ2-1 TRBV4-2 TRBD2 CASSQERTSGRYNEQFF TGTGCCAGCAGCCAAGAACGGACTAGCGGGAGATACAATGAGCAGTTCTTC
. TRBJ2-5 TRBV9 TRBD2 CASSVGPGGETQYF TGTGCCAGCAGCGTAGGTCCGGGGGGGGAGACCCAGTACTTC
. TRBJ1-6 TRBV12-3/TRBV12-4 . CASRRAAGSPLHF TGTGCCAGCAGGAGGGCAGCGGGGTCACCCCTCCACTTT
. TRBJ1-5 TRBV2 . CASSPEEPQHF TGTGCCAGCAGTCCAGAAGAGCCCCAGCATTTT
. TRBJ2-7 TRBV19 . CASSMGSGPYEQYF TGTGCCAGTAGTATGGGCAGCGGCCCCTACGAGCAGTACTTC
. TRBJ2-5 TRBV7-2 TRBD2 CASSSYSGGLATQYF TGTGCCAGCAGCTCTTACTCAGGGGGACTAGCTACCCAGTACTTC
. TRBJ1-2 TRBV28 . CASSFVDSYGYTF TGTGCCAGCAGTTTCGTCGACTCCTATGGCTACACCTTC
. TRBJ1-2 TRBV19 . CASSIDLAVGSSNYGYTF TGTGCCAGTAGTATAGATCTGGCCGTGGGCAGTTCTAACTATGGCTACACCTTC
. TRBJ1-1 TRBV6-6 TRBD1 CASSSGQGNTEAFF TGTGCCAGCAGTTCGGGACAGGGTAACACTGAAGCTTTCTTT
. TRBJ1-5 TRBV7-9 . CASSFAGEGQPQHF TGTGCCAGCAGCTTCGCAGGGGAGGGCCAGCCCCAGCATTTT
. TRBJ2-7 TRBV18 . CASSPPGQSEQYF TGTGCCAGCTCACCACCCGGACAGAGCGAGCAGTACTTC
few TRBJ1-5 TRBV19 . CASTRDGAFNQPQHF TGTGCCAGTACCCGAGACGGAGCCTTCAATCAGCCCCAGCATTTT
few TRBJ1-3 TRBV2 TRBD1 CASSERTGGNTIYF TGTGCCAGCTCCGAACGGACAGGCGGGAACACCATATATTTT
. TRBJ2-5 TRBV7-8 TRBD1 CASSRVGTGGMKTQYF TGTGCCAGCAGCCGAGTGGGGACAGGGGGCATGAAGACCCAGTACTTC
. TRBJ2-7 TRBV27 TRBD2 CASSPRAGGPYEQYF TGTGCCAGCAGCCCCAGGGCGGGAGGGCCCTACGAGCAGTACTTC
. TRBJ2-1 TRBV7-3 TRBD2 CASSLLTSGNNEQFF TGTGCCAGCAGCTTACTCACTAGCGGAAACAATGAGCAGTTCTTC